This T cell receptor (beta chain) stems from a study of T cell responses to AZD1222 COVID-19 vaccine. Study-wide context: Second-dose schedules of about 4 or about 12 weeks were combined. Findings and limits, study-wide: At baseline, seropositivity was found in only 5 to 7 AZD1222 recipients.

In regard to this clone: What it binds is not known.

Generated by immunoSEQ multiplex PCR, the TCRdb table keeps only in-frame clones and is missing some. This sample has some 110,000 clones; 93% occur once, and the top ten carry 5%. Trimming stripped 11 bases from V and 2 bases from J, with 12 bases between. This CDR3 has 12 amino acids. In germline, CDR1 is LNHDA, CDR2 SQIVND (reference sequence). The chain combines TRBV19 with TRBJ1-2; perhaps TRBD1 as D (5 bases). Specimen: peripheral blood, collected on day 0 of AZD1222 vaccination. The TCR was taken from an adult in good health. The CDR3 DNA sequence: TGTGCCTCTCAAGGGGTCAACTATGGCTACACCTTC. Translation gives CASQGVNYGYTF.